This paragraph reports one TCR beta chain. Its antigen remains unknown. This entry is derived from a study of shared clonotypes between healthy human individuals. Study-wide points: It was the few donors that limited the genetic and exposure-history diversity represented. Exclusively blood specimens were collected; tissue repertoires likely differ. Naive CD4 clonotype sharing across several donors was about 5%.

This CDR3 is built from 13 residues. CDR1 is MDHEN, CDR2 SYDVKM, per germline. V gave up 8 bases and J gave up 1 base, with 12 bases separating them. Data came from immunoSEQ multiplex PCR; TCRdb stores just in-frame clones and leaves some out. The table records around 1,900,000 clones, over 85% of them present only once. CD45RO-negative CD8 cells positively selected for CCR7 made up the naive population, which excluded terminally differentiated effector memory CD45RA+ cells. Adult Caucasians living in Nashville, Tennessee made up all of the donors. The chain couples TRBV28 to TRBJ2-7; TRBD1 might be the D (6 bases). The specimen sequenced was naive CD8+ T cells from PBMCs. This TCR came from a young man in good health. Some clones in this sample may be carry-over from other donors' samples. CDR3 loop: CASAAGVSYEQYF. The DNA for the CDR3 is TGTGCCAGCGCGGCAGGGGTGTCCTACGAGCAGTACTTC.